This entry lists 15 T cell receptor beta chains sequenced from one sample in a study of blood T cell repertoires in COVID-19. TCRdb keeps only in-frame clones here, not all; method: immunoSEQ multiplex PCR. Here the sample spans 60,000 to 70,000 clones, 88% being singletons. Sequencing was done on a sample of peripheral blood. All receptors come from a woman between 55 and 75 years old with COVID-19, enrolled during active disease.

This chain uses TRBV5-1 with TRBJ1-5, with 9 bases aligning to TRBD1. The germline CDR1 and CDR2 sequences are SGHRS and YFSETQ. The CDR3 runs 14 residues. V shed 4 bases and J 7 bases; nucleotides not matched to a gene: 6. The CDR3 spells CASSPDRGGQPQHF. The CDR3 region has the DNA TGCGCCAGCAGCCCGGACAGGGGAGGGCAGCCCCAGCATTTT.

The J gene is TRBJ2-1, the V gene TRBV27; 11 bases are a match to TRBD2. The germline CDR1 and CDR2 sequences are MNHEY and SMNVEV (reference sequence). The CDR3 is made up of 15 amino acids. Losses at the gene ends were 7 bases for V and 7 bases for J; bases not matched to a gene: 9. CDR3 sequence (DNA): TGTGCCAGCACTCCCGGTCCTAGCGGGGGGAATGAGCAGTTCTTC. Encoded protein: CASTPGPSGGNEQFF.

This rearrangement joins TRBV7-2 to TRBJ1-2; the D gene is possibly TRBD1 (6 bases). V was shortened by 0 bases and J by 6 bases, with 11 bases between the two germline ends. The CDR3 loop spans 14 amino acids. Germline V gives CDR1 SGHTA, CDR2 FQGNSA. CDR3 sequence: CASSLAYSGDGYTF. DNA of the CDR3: TGTGCCAGCAGCTTAGCATACTCAGGGGATGGCTACACCTTC. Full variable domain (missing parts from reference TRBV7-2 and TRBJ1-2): GAGVSQSPSNKVTEKGKDVELRCDPISGHTALYWYRQSLGQGLEFLIYFQGNSAPDKSGLPSDRFSAERTGGSVSTLTIQRTQQEDSAVYLCASSLAYSGDGYTFGSGTRLTVV.

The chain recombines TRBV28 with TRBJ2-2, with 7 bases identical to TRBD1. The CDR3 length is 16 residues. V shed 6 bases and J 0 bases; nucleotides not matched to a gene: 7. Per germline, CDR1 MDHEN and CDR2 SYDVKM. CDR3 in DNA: TGTGCCAGCAGCTCACAGGGGCGGACGAACACCGGGGAGCTGTTTTTT. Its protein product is CASSSQGRTNTGELFF.

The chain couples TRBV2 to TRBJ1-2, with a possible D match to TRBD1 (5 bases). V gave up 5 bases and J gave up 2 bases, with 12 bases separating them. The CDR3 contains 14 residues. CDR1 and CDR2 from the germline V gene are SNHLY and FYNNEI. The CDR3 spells CASSIIRGNYGYTF. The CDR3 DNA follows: TGTGCCAGCAGTATCATCCGGGGGAACTATGGCTACACCTTC.

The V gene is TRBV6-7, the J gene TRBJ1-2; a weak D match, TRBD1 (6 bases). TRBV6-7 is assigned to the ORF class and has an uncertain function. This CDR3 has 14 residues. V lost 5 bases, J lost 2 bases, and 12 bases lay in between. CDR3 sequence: CASSPITGNYGYTF. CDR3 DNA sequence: TGTGCCAGCAGTCCTATCACAGGGAACTATGGCTACACCTTC.

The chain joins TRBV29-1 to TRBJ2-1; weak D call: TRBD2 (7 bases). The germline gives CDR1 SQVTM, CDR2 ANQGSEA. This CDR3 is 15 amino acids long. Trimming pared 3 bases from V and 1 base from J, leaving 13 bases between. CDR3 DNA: TGCAGCGTTGAGGGGGGGCTAAGGTCCTACAATGAGCAGTTCTTC. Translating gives CSVEGGLRSYNEQFF.

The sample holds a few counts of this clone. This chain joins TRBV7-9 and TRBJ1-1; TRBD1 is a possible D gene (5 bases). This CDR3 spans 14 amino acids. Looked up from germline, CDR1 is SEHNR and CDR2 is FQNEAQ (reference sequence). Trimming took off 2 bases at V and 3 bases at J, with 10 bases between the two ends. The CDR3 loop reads CASSLRQIDTEAFF. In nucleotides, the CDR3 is TGTGCCAGCAGCTTAAGACAGATTGACACTGAAGCTTTCTTT.

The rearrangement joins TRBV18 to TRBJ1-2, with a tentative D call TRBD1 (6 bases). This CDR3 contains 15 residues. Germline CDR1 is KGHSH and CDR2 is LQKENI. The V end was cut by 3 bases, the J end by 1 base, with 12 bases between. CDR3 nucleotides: TGTGCCAGCTCACCGACAGGTTCCTATAACTATGGCTACACCTTC. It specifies CASSPTGSYNYGYTF.

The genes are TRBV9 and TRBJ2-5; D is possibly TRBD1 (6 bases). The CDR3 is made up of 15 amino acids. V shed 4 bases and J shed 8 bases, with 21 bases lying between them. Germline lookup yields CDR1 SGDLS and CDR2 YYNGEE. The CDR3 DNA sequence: TGTGCCAGCAGCCCATGGACAGTGCCAGACGGAACCCAGTACTTC. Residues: CASSPWTVPDGTQYF.

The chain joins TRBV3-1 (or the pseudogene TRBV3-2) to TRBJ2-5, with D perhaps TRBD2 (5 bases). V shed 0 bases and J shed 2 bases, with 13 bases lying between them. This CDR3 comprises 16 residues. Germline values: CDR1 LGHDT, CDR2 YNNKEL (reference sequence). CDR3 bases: TGTGCCAGCAGCCAAGATACTAGTGAGACACAAGAGACCCAGTACTTC. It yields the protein CASSQDTSETQETQYF.

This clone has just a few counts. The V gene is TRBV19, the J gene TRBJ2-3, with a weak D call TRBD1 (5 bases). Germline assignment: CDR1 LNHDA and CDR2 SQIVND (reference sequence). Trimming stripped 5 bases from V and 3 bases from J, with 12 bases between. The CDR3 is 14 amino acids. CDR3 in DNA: TGTGCCAGTAGTGGGTGGCAGGGAACAGATACGCAGTATTTT. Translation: CASSGWQGTDTQYF. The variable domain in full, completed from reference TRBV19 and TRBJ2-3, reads DGGITQSPKYLFRKEGQNVTLSCEQNLNHDAMYWYRQDPGQGLRLIYYSQIVNDFQKGDIAEGYSVSREKKESFPLTVTSAQKNPTAFYLCASSGWQGTDTQYFGPGTRLTVL.

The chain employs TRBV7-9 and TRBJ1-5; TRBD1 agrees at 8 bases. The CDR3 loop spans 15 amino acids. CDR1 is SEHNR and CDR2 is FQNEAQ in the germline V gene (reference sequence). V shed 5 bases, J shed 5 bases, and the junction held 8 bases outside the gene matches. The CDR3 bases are TGTGCCAGCAGCCACGGACAGGGACCCTATCAGCCCCAGCATTTT. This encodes CASSHGQGPYQPQHF.

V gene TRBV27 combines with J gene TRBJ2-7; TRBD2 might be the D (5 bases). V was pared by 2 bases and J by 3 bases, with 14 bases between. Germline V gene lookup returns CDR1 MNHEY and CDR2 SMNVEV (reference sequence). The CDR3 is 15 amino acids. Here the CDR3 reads CASSLGPPGIYEQYF. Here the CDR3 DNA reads TGTGCCAGCAGTTTAGGACCTCCGGGGATCTACGAGCAGTACTTC.

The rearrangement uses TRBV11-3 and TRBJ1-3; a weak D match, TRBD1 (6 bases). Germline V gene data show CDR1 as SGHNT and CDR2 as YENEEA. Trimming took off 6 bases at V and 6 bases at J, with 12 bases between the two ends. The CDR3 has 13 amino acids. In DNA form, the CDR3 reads TGTGCCAGCAGGTTGTCAGGGGCAAACACCATATATTTT. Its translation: CASRLSGANTIYF.